The clone carrying this T cell receptor beta chain was found a few times. The sample originates from a study of glioma-infiltrating T cells after dendritic cell vaccination. Study-wide background: Patients had newly diagnosed or recurrent glioblastoma and received dendritic cell vaccines. At biweekly intervals, patients got three intradermal dendritic cell vaccine injections. Autologous tumor lysate was loaded overnight onto monocyte-derived dendritic cells grown about seven days with IL-4 and GM-CSF.

There are 15 residues in the CDR3. Germline V lookup: CDR1 KGHSH, CDR2 LQKENI. Trimming took 3 bases from V and 5 from J; bases not matched to a gene: 7. The PCR used 60 V beta and 13 J beta primers. Method: immunoSEQ multiplex PCR; TCRdb's copy keeps in-frame clones and lacks some. The table includes more than 85,000 clones, 85% to 90% detected once. This sequence joins TRBV18 and TRBJ2-1; 7 bases line up with TRBD2. The sample consisted of blood, taken before dendritic cell vaccination. The receptor was isolated from a human donor with glioblastoma. This CDR3 is CASSPERDWNNEQFF. In DNA form, the CDR3 reads TGTGCCAGCTCACCCGAGCGGGACTGGAACAATGAGCAGTTCTTC. Based on the CDR3 plus reference TRBV18 and TRBJ2-1, the full variable domain is NAGVMQNPRHLVRRRGQEARLRCSPMKGHSHVYWYRQLPEEGLKFMVYLQKENIIDESGMPKERFSAEFPKEGPSILRIQQVVRGDSAAYFCASSPERDWNNEQFFGPGTRLTVL.